Listed below are T cell receptor beta chains from one sample, sequenced in a study of tumor-infiltrating lymphocytes in oesophageal squamous cell carcinoma. TCRdb passed the PCR reads through MiXCR, listing each CDR3 protein once. The data hold fewer than 25,000 distinct CDR3 sequences, with about a third observed a single time. The source material was esophageal tumor tissue. The receptors were gathered from a female donor with esophageal squamous cell carcinoma. Each CDR3 is given with its conserved first and last residue. The D gene is left open where the match is weak. Size tells how often a clone was seen (once, few, many) or the class of an expanded clone, and some rows leave it out.

v_call: TRBV6-9
d_call: .
j_call: TRBJ2-1
clone_size: .
cdr3_nt: TGTGCCAGCAGTCAACACAACGGGATTTACAATGAGCAGTTCTTC
cdr3_aa: CASSQHNGIYNEQFF

v_call: TRBV11-3
d_call: .
j_call: TRBJ2-6
clone_size: medium-sized
cdr3_nt: TGTGCCAGCAGCCACGGAGGGGCTGGGGCCAACGTCCTGACTTTC
cdr3_aa: CASSHGGAGANVLTF

v_call: TRBV6-6
d_call: .
j_call: TRBJ1-2
clone_size: few
cdr3_nt: TGTGCCAGCAGTTACTCAAGACAGATTAACTATGGCTACACCTTC
cdr3_aa: CASSYSRQINYGYTF

v_call: TRBV7-4
d_call: TRBD2
j_call: TRBJ2-7
clone_size: .
cdr3_nt: TGTGCCAGCAGCTCAGGACTAGGAGACAATGAGCAGTACTTC
cdr3_aa: CASSSGLGDNEQYF

v_call: TRBV7-2
d_call: .
j_call: TRBJ2-7
clone_size: .
cdr3_nt: TGTGCCAGCAGCTTAGGGTCCGGGGACTCGGAGCAGTACTTC
cdr3_aa: CASSLGSGDSEQYF

v_call: TRBV2
d_call: .
j_call: TRBJ1-5
clone_size: .
cdr3_nt: TGTGCCAGCAGTGGGCAGCGGTCAATCTATAGCAATCAGCCCCAGCATTTT
cdr3_aa: CASSGQRSIYSNQPQHF

v_call: TRBV7-2
d_call: .
j_call: TRBJ2-5
clone_size: .
cdr3_nt: TGTGCCAGCAGCTCCCCGACTAGATCGGAGACCCAGTACTTC
cdr3_aa: CASSSPTRSETQYF

v_call: TRBV5-3
d_call: .
j_call: TRBJ2-7
clone_size: few
cdr3_nt: TGTGCCAGCCACGGCGGCCCGGGAGCTTACGAGCAGTACTTC
cdr3_aa: CASHGGPGAYEQYF

v_call: TRBV5-4
d_call: TRBD2
j_call: TRBJ2-1
clone_size: many
cdr3_nt: TGTGCCAGCAGCTCTAGCGGGAGCGATGAGCAGTTCTTC
cdr3_aa: CASSSSGSDEQFF

v_call: TRBV7-2
d_call: .
j_call: TRBJ2-6
clone_size: .
cdr3_nt: TGTGCCAGCAGCCGATACGGTGGGGCTGGGGCCAACGTCCTGACTTTC
cdr3_aa: CASSRYGGAGANVLTF

v_call: TRBV6-1
d_call: TRBD2
j_call: TRBJ2-3
clone_size: many
cdr3_nt: TGTGCCAGCAGTGTGAGTAGCGGGGCTAGCACAGATACGCAGTATTTT
cdr3_aa: CASSVSSGASTDTQYF

v_call: TRBV6-1
d_call: .
j_call: TRBJ2-5
clone_size: .
cdr3_nt: TGTGCCAGCAGTGAAGCTTTACCAGGGGCCGGAGAGACCCAGTACTTC
cdr3_aa: CASSEALPGAGETQYF

v_call: TRBV28
d_call: .
j_call: TRBJ1-5
clone_size: many
cdr3_nt: TGTGCCAGCAGTCTCCCACCTCTTAGCAATCAGCCCCAGCATTTT
cdr3_aa: CASSLPPLSNQPQHF

v_call: TRBV10-3
d_call: .
j_call: TRBJ2-1
clone_size: many
cdr3_nt: TGTGCCTCCTCCCCAGTTAGCTCCTACAATGAGCAGTTCTTC
cdr3_aa: CASSPVSSYNEQFF

v_call: TRBV6-1
d_call: TRBD1
j_call: TRBJ2-3
clone_size: medium-sized
cdr3_nt: TGTGCCAGCAGTCCCAGGGACAGGATAGTCACAGATACGCAGTATTTT
cdr3_aa: CASSPRDRIVTDTQYF

v_call: TRBV19
d_call: .
j_call: TRBJ1-4
clone_size: .
cdr3_nt: TGTGCCAGTAGACCGACATGGGGTGGTGAAAAACTGTTTTTT
cdr3_aa: CASRPTWGGEKLFF

v_call: TRBV6-1
d_call: .
j_call: TRBJ2-7
clone_size: many
cdr3_nt: TGTGCCAGCAAGTCAGGACACAACTACGAGCAGTACTTC
cdr3_aa: CASKSGHNYEQYF

v_call: TRBV28
d_call: TRBD2
j_call: TRBJ2-7
clone_size: many
cdr3_nt: TGTGCCAGCAGAAGACTAGCGGGAGGGCCCGAGCAGTACTTC
cdr3_aa: CASRRLAGGPEQYF

v_call: TRBV20-1
d_call: TRBD1
j_call: TRBJ2-7
clone_size: once
cdr3_nt: TGCAGTGCTAGAGATCTGGGACAGGGGTCGAACGAGCAGTACTTC
cdr3_aa: CSARDLGQGSNEQYF

v_call: TRBV11-1
d_call: .
j_call: TRBJ1-1
clone_size: .
cdr3_nt: TGTGCCAGCAGCATCACAGGCTCCCGCACTGAAGCTTTCTTT
cdr3_aa: CASSITGSRTEAFF

v_call: TRBV7-2
d_call: .
j_call: TRBJ1-6
clone_size: few
cdr3_nt: TGTGCCAGCAGCTCGGACAGAAATTCACCCCTCCACTTT
cdr3_aa: CASSSDRNSPLHF

v_call: TRBV5-1
d_call: .
j_call: TRBJ2-7
clone_size: .
cdr3_nt: TGCGCCAGCAGCTTGTCAGCGGGTCGTCGGGAGCAGTACTTC
cdr3_aa: CASSLSAGRREQYF

v_call: TRBV7-9
d_call: .
j_call: TRBJ2-7
clone_size: medium-sized
cdr3_nt: TGTGCCAGCAGCACCACAGACAGGCGAGACTACGAGCAGTACTTC
cdr3_aa: CASSTTDRRDYEQYF

v_call: TRBV7-3
d_call: TRBD1
j_call: TRBJ2-1
clone_size: .
cdr3_nt: TGTGCCAGCAGCTTGCAGGGGGCGAATGAGCAGTTCTTC
cdr3_aa: CASSLQGANEQFF

v_call: TRBV27
d_call: TRBD2
j_call: TRBJ2-7
clone_size: .
cdr3_nt: TGTGCCAGCAGTATACGGACTAGCGGGAGGGAGCTCTACAATGAGCAGTACTTC
cdr3_aa: CASSIRTSGRELYNEQYF

v_call: TRBV2
d_call: .
j_call: TRBJ1-4
clone_size: .
cdr3_nt: TGTGCCAGCAGTGTCACGATTCGGTCTGTTGAAAAACTGTTTTTT
cdr3_aa: CASSVTIRSVEKLFF

v_call: TRBV7-3
d_call: TRBD1
j_call: TRBJ2-5
clone_size: .
cdr3_nt: TGTGCCAGCAGCTTAACGCCGACAGGGAGCCAAGAGACCCAGTACTTC
cdr3_aa: CASSLTPTGSQETQYF

v_call: TRBV7-2
d_call: TRBD2
j_call: TRBJ2-7
clone_size: medium-sized
cdr3_nt: TGTGCCAGCAGCTTAGCTGGGACTAGCGGGTTTCAGTACGAGCAGTACTTC
cdr3_aa: CASSLAGTSGFQYEQYF